Given below is one T cell receptor beta chain in context. This clone was recorded once. It has no known antigen specificity. There are no base qualities to consult, and no much larger clone falls within one base. Per the germline V gene, SGHVS is the CDR1 and FNYEAQ is the CDR2. V was cut back by 1 base and J by 0 bases, leaving a gap of 12 bases between them. From the cysteine through the phenylalanine, the CDR3 covers 16 amino acids. Only CDR3 DNA is held: 48 bases, read in frame from base 1. The data were obtained in a study of somatic mutations in cytotoxic T cells in rheumatoid arthritis (dated by TCRdb to the late 2010s). Turning to the overall study: Peripheral blood (30 ml EDTA) was collected from patients immediately after diagnosis and before any treatment began. For 55 to 70 rheumatoid arthritis patients and 20 or so healthy controls, TCRB deep sequencing was carried out. Patients and controls did not essentially differ in median age, which was nearly identical between the groups. A FACSAria II or Sony SH800 was used to flow-sort some V beta antibody-stained T-cell populations at nearly 100% purity, and TCRB sequencing was also done on sorted V beta1+ cells. In newly diagnosed rheumatoid arthritis without treatment, the study examined if expanded CD8+ T-cell clones harbor somatic mutations, relying on TCRB deep sequencing to characterize clonality. The paper as a whole reports these results and caveats: CD8+ T-cell clonality did not differ significantly between rheumatoid arthritis patients and age-matched healthy controls. The expanded CD8+ clones had unknown antigen targets, and not appearing in virus-specific databases did not rule out that they were virus-specific. The finding that TRBV07 was slightly underrepresented in patients was left unadjusted for multiple comparisons. Several identical CD8+ TCRB sequences were found in both blood and synovial fluid, and in about an eighth of the roughly 60 patients the largest CD8+ clone exceeded 20% of CD8+ cells. Healthy controls showed no age-related increase in CD8+ clonality, whereas patients did (Spearman r ≈ 0.49).

CD4+ and CD8+ cells were isolated by positive magnetic bead selection on an AutoMACS, and purity was checked by flow cytometry. After a first flow cytometry screen using a TCR V beta antibody panel, clonal expansions were characterized through TCRB deep sequencing of sorted CD8+ fractions. Isolation of peripheral blood mononuclear cells was done through Ficoll-Paque PLUS density gradient separation. DNA from CD4-enriched, CD8-enriched or PBMC samples was extracted using Nucleospin Tissue or Tissue XS kits and then quantified on a Qubit 2.0 fluorometer. Genomic DNA underwent TCRB CDR3 sequencing using the immunoSEQ assay. Turning to the authors' computational methods: Published virus-specific TCRB sequences were compared with patient CD8+ clones larger than 1%, and only a few matches were found. The analyses included only productive TCRB rearrangements. Clonality was calculated as a Shannon entropy-based productive clonality index, and a clone was defined by a unique TCRB CDR3 sequence. Repertoire overlap between two samples was calculated from the template counts of each clone relative to total templates per sample. A correlation with a Spearman r of around 0.6 was found between V-gene usage by flow cytometry and V-gene usage by TCRB sequencing. Sourced from immuneACCESS, this table was stored by TCRdb with only in-frame sequences that have V and J called. A share of the clones is absent; for the studies checked, an unresolved V gene accounts for under half, and the remainder has no known explanation. That table is the source of V, J and clone size, and D and trimming were worked out from the DNA. This sample gives tens of thousands of clones in total; approximately 86% of them show up just once. In total, the top ten clones hold around 10% of the sample.

This chain joins TRBV7-6 to TRBJ1-1, and the D gene may be TRBD1, 5 bases matching. This receptor was identified in an adult with rheumatoid arthritis. Sequences were obtained from CD8+ T cells sorted from blood. In nucleotide form, the sequence is TGTGCCAGCAGCTTAGACAGGTCCTTAATGAACACTGAAGCTTTCTTT. It encodes CASSLDRSLMNTEAFF.